The 17 T cell receptor beta chains presented below share a single source sample, sequenced in a study. MiXCR, run by TCRdb on the RT-PCR reads, gives a single entry per CDR3 protein. The sample comprises more than 550,000 distinct CDR3 sequences, approximately 14% of which are singletons, and about 3.6% rests with the top ten. The sequenced material came from memory CD4+ T cells from blood. The receptors shown here come from a female donor in good health, serving as a healthy control.

This clonotype appeared a few times. This chain uses TRBV7-9 with TRBJ2-5; the D gene is possibly TRBD2 (6 bases). The CDR3 loop spans 14 amino acids. Trimming left V 1 base short and J 2 bases short, with 8 bases between. The germline gives CDR1 SEHNR, CDR2 FQNEAQ (reference sequence). The CDR3 spells CASSLVAEQETQYF. CDR3 sequence (DNA): TGTGCCAGCAGCTTAGTAGCGGAGCAAGAGACCCAGTACTTC. Full variable domain (missing parts from reference TRBV7-9 and TRBJ2-5): DTGVSQNPRHKITKRGQNVTFRCDPISEHNRLYWYRQTLGQGPEFLTYFQNEAQLEKSRLLSDRFSAERPKGSFSTLEIQRTEQGDSAMYLCASSLVAEQETQYFGPGTRLLVL.

There are a few counts of this clonotype. The chain links TRBV4-2 to TRBJ1-1, with D tentatively TRBD1 (5 bases). CDR3 size: 19 residues. V shed 3 bases and J shed 1 base, with 24 bases lying between them. Germline CDR1 reads LGHNA; CDR2 reads YNFKEQ. The CDR3 DNA is TGTGCCAGCAGCCACCCATTGGGACGCCAAGGGCGGTCGAACACTGAAGCTTTCTTT. Amino acid sequence: CASSHPLGRQGRSNTEAFF.

The chain has TRBV4-3 and TRBJ1-4; maybe TRBD1 (5 bases). CDR3 length equals 16 residues. Germline-derived CDR1 and CDR2 are LGHNA and YSLEER. With 0 bases removed from V and 6 bases from J, the gap between germline ends came to 14 bases. The CDR3 loop is CASSQDPAGKDEKLFF. The CDR3 nucleotides read TGCGCCAGCAGCCAAGATCCGGCAGGGAAGGATGAAAAACTGTTTTTT.

This clonotype came up many times. V and J are TRBV6-5 and TRBJ1-1; 8 positions match TRBD1. V shed 5 bases, J shed 11 bases, and the junction held 4 bases outside the gene matches. The CDR3 covers 11 residues. Germline V gives CDR1 MNHEY, CDR2 SVGAGI. The CDR3 reads CASSRDRKAFF. The CDR3 coding sequence is TGTGCCAGCAGTAGGGACAGGAAGGCTTTCTTT.

This clonotype was recorded many times. The V gene is TRBV29-1, the J gene TRBJ2-5; D is undetermined. The CDR3 runs 12 residues. The germline gives CDR1 SQVTM, CDR2 ANQGSEA. Trimming left V 1 base short and J 4 bases short, with 7 bases between. CDR3 region: CSVEGKAETQYF. Written as DNA, the CDR3 is TGCAGCGTTGAAGGGAAAGCAGAGACCCAGTACTTC.

This clonotype was seen repeatedly, ten times or more. The chain couples TRBV7-9 to TRBJ1-5; no firm D call. CDR3 length: 15 amino acids. Trimming cost V 2 bases and J 3 bases, with 11 bases left between them. Germline CDR1 is SEHNR and CDR2 is FQNEAQ (reference sequence). CDR3 in amino acids: CASSLTGSFNQPQHF. CDR3 sequence (DNA): TGTGCCAGCAGCTTAACGGGGAGCTTCAATCAGCCCCAGCATTTT.

The chain uses TRBV9 and TRBJ2-5; perhaps D is TRBD1 or TRBD2 (5 bases each). Deletions cut 4 bases from V and 2 bases from J, with 15 bases between. CDR1 is SGDLS and CDR2 is YYNGEE in the germline V gene. This CDR3 region has 15 residues. The CDR3 sequence: CASSPGTVQQETQYF. The CDR3 nucleotides read TGTGCCAGCAGCCCTGGGACGGTTCAACAAGAGACCCAGTACTTC. The full variable domain, completed using reference TRBV9 and TRBJ2-5, is DSGVTQTPKHLITATGQRVTLRCSPRSGDLSVYWYQQSLDQGLQFLIQYYNGEERAKGNILERFSAQQFPDLHSELNLSSLELGDSALYFCASSPGTVQQETQYFGPGTRLLVL.

Note on this clonotype: Just one base apart from a much larger clone, this may be a read error. CDR3 nucleotides: TGTGCCAGCAGTTTAGGGACCGTGTCCACCGAGGAGCTGTTTTTT. It yields the protein CASSLGTVSTEELFF. The chain employs TRBV12-3 or TRBV12-4 and TRBJ2-2; no definite D call. The CDR3 has 15 residues.

This clonotype was seen a handful of times. The J gene is TRBJ1-6, the V gene TRBV20-1, with 7 bases that match TRBD1. This CDR3 comprises 15 residues. After removal of 3 bases from V and 0 bases from J, the junction contained 2 bases not matched to a gene. Germline-derived CDR1 and CDR2 are DFQATT and SNEGSKA (reference sequence). The CDR3 DNA reads as TGCAGTGCTAGGGGACAGCTCTCCTATAATTCACCCCTCCACTTT. It encodes CSARGQLSYNSPLHF.

The rearrangement joins TRBV15 to TRBJ2-3; D not resolved. Trimming removed 8 bases from V and 0 bases from J, with 18 bases in between. Germline V CDR1 and CDR2: LNHNV, YYDKDF (reference sequence). This CDR3 has 16 residues. For the CDR3, the DNA is TGTGCCACCGCAGGCCCCGTTTCCCTCAGCACAGATACGCAGTATTTT. Its protein product is CATAGPVSLSTDTQYF.

The chain couples TRBV4-3 to TRBJ2-3, with a tentative D call TRBD2 (5 bases). The CDR3 spans 15 residues. Trimming left V 3 bases short and J 0 bases short, with 10 bases between. Germline lookup yields CDR1 LGHNA and CDR2 YSLEER. The CDR3 sequence is CASSHGSASTDTQYF. The DNA for the CDR3 is TGCGCCAGCAGCCACGGTAGCGCGAGCACAGATACGCAGTATTTT.

This clonotype has more than one count but fewer than ten. The chain employs TRBV7-9 and TRBJ1-3; no reliable D call. V was clipped by 5 bases and J by 4 bases, with 15 bases between them. Germline CDR1 SEHNR, CDR2 FQNEAQ (reference sequence). The CDR3 extends over 15 amino acids. This CDR3 reads CASSTSPGYGNTIYF. CDR3 in DNA: TGTGCCAGCAGCACATCCCCGGGATACGGAAACACCATATATTTT.

This chain's CDR3 is CASSAIRDRSEFF. CDR3 coding DNA: TGTGCCAGCAGTGCTATCCGGGACAGGTCGGAATTCTTT. The V and J genes are TRBV6-1 and TRBJ1-1; 8 bases are a match to TRBD1. Germline V gene sequence: CDR1 MNHNS, CDR2 SASEGT. V lost 4 bases, J lost 14 bases, and 12 bases stayed unmatched. The CDR3 has 13 residues.

This clonotype showed up just once. The V gene is TRBV7-2, the J gene TRBJ2-7; 7 bases are a match to TRBD1. Germline V gene data show CDR1 as SGHTA and CDR2 as FQGNSA. Trimming cost V 4 bases and J 2 bases; bases outside gene matches: 8. The CDR3 totals 15 residues. The CDR3 DNA sequence: TGTGCCAGCAGCTCCTCGACAGGGATCCCCTACGAGCAGTACTTC. Translated, it gives CASSSSTGIPYEQYF.

This clonotype was seen a few times. The chain links TRBV10-3 to TRBJ1-2; 7 bases map to TRBD1. This CDR3 has 13 amino acids. J lost 8 bases, V lost 4 bases, and 7 bases had no gene match. Germline assignment: CDR1 ENHRY and CDR2 SYGVKD. The CDR3 sequence is CAISGRQGDGYTF. DNA of the CDR3: TGTGCCATCAGTGGTCGACAGGGTGACGGCTACACCTTC.

This clonotype was detected a few times. The genes are TRBV4-1 and TRBJ2-5, with TRBD2 matching 12 bases. The CDR3 is 16 residues long. Looked up from germline, CDR1 is MGHRA and CDR2 is YSYEKL. V dropped 3 bases and J dropped 2; count of bases not matched to a gene: 4. The CDR3 reads CASSQAGTSGQETQYF. The CDR3 DNA follows: TGCGCCAGCAGCCAGGCCGGGACTAGCGGGCAAGAGACCCAGTACTTC.

This clonotype was found a few times. The chain is built from TRBV3-1 and TRBJ2-7; 9 nucleotides align to TRBD1. Germline lookup yields CDR1 LGHDT and CDR2 YNNKEL (reference sequence). CDR3 length equals 15 residues. The junction had 4 bases not matched to a gene; V was cut back by 2 bases and J by 2 bases. The CDR3 DNA sequence: TGTGCCAGCAGCCAAATGGGACAGGGCGCCTACGAGCAGTACTTC. Translated, it gives CASSQMGQGAYEQYF.